This T cell receptor (beta chain) comes out of a study of OX40 agonist ivuxolimab in advanced cancers. Study background: Patients were treated with intravenous ivuxolimab, dosed at 0.01 to 10 mg/kg and infused every 2 weeks. The study's findings and limits: Clonal expansion by week 6 occurred in CD4+ and CD8+ blood T cells (at 0.1 to 3.0 mg/kg).

Looked up from germline, CDR1 is SGHRS and CDR2 is YFSETQ. CDR3 size: 15 residues. The V end lost 2 bases, the J end lost 0 bases, and 9 bases lay between the germline ends. With autoimmune disease history or systemic immunosuppression, patients were excluded. Patients had blood sampled at baseline and again on cycle 4 day 1 and cycle 7 day 1. With respect to this clone: Its antigen remains unknown.

Only in-frame clones appear in the TCRdb table, and some are missing; sequencing was by immunoSEQ multiplex PCR. Of approximately 75,000 clones in the sample, about nine tenths were seen once. The sequence came from an adult with an advanced solid tumor such as melanoma, head and neck, liver or kidney cancer. The chain uses TRBV5-1 and TRBJ1-5; tentative D call: TRBD1 (6 bases). The material was CD4+ or CD8+ T cells sorted from blood, obtained in a trial of the OX40 agonist ivuxolimab. CDR3 region: CASSFTGLSNQPQHF. The CDR3 bases are TGCGCCAGCAGCTTTACAGGGCTTAGCAATCAGCCCCAGCATTTT.